This record covers a single T cell receptor beta chain. Measured with immunoSEQ multiplex PCR; TCRdb has only the in-frame clones, and not every one. The sample records around 150,000 clones, 80% to 90% being singletons. The CDR3 spans 14 residues. Germline V gene lookup returns CDR1 LGHDT and CDR2 YNNKEL (reference sequence). Trimming took off 6 bases at V and 0 bases at J, with 12 bases between the two ends. This record comes from a study of blood T cell repertoires in COVID-19. The rearrangement joins TRBV3-1 (or the pseudogene TRBV3-2) to TRBJ2-7; D uncertain. The clonotype was recovered from a woman aged 55-70 years with active COVID-19. The sequenced sample consisted of peripheral blood. CDR3 nucleotide sequence: TGTGCCAGCAGTCCTAGTCGTGCCTCCTACGAGCAGTACTTC. It encodes CASSPSRASYEQYF.